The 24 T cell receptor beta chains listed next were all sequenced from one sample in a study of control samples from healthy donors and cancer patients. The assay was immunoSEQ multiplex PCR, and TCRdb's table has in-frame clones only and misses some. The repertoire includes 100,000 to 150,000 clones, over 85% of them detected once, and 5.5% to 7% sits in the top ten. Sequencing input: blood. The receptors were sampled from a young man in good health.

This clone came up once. For the CDR3, the DNA is TGTGCCATCAGCTCTCAGGCTGGCGGGGGGCGGTTGGGTGAGCAGTACTTC. As protein: CAISSQAGGGRLGEQYF. J is TRBJ2-7 and V is TRBV10-3; 8 bases fit TRBD2. Unmatched junction bases numbered 20, after V lost 6 bases and J lost 7 bases. The CDR3 sequence is 17 residues long. Germline lookup yields CDR1 ENHRY and CDR2 SYGVKD.

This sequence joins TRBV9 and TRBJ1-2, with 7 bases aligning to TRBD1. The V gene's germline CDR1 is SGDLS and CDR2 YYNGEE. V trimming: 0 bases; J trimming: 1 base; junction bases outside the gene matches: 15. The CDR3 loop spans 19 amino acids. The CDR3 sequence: CASSVAAGGRGPGNYGYTF. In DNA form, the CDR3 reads TGTGCCAGCAGCGTAGCGGCGGGGGGGAGGGGGCCGGGTAACTATGGCTACACCTTC.

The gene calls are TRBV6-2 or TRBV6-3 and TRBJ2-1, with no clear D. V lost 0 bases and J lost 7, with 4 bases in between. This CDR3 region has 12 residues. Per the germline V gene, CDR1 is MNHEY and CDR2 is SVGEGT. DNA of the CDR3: TGTGCCAGCAGTTACTCGAGGAATGAGCAGTTCTTC. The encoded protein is CASSYSRNEQFF.

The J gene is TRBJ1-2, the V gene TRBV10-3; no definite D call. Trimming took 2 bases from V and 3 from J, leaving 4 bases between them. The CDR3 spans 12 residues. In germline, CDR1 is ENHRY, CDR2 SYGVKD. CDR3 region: CAISEGYYGYTF. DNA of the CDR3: TGTGCCATCAGTGAGGGATACTATGGCTACACCTTC.

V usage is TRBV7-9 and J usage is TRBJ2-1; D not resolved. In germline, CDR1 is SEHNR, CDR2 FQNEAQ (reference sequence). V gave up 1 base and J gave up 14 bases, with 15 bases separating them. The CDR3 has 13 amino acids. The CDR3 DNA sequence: TGTGCCAGCAGCTTAGTGGCCCCAGGATTTGAGTTCTTC. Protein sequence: CASSLVAPGFEFF.

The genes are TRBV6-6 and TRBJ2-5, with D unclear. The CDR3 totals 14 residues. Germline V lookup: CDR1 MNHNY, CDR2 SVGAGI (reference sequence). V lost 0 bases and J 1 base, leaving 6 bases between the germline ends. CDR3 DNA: TGTGCCAGCAGTTACTCTGGGCCCCAAGAGACCCAGTACTTC. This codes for CASSYSGPQETQYF.

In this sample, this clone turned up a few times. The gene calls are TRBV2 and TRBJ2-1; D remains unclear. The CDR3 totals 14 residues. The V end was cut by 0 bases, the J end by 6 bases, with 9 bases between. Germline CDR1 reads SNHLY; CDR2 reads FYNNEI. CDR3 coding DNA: TGTGCCAGCAGTGAAGCGCAACTCCCCAATGAGCAGTTCTTC. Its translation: CASSEAQLPNEQFF.

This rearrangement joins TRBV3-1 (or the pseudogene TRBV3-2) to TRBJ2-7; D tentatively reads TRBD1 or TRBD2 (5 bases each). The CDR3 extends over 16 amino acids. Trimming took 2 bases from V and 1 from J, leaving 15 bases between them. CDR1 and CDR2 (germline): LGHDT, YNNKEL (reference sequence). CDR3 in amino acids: CASSQTWGSFSYEQYF. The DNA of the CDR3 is TGTGCCAGCAGCCAAACCTGGGGGAGCTTTTCCTACGAGCAGTACTTC.

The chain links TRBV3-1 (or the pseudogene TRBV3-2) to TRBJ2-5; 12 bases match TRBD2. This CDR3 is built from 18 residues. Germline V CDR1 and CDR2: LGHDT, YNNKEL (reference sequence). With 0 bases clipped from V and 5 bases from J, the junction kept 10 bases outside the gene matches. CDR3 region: CASSQDPSGGADRETQYF. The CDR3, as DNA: TGTGCCAGCAGCCAAGATCCTAGCGGGGGGGCTGACAGGGAGACCCAGTACTTC.

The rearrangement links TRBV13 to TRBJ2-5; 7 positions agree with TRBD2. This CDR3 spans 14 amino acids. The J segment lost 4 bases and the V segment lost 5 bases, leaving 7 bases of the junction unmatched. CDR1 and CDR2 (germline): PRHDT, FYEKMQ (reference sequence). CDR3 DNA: TGTGCCAGCAGCCCCAGGCCTAGCGGAGAGACCCAGTACTTC. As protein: CASSPRPSGETQYF.

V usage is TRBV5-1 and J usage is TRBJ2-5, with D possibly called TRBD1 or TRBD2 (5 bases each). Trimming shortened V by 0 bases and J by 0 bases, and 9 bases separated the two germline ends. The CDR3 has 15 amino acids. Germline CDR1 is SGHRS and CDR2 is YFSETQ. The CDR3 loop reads CASSLEGRNQETQYF. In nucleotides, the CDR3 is TGCGCCAGCAGCTTGGAGGGACGTAACCAAGAGACCCAGTACTTC.

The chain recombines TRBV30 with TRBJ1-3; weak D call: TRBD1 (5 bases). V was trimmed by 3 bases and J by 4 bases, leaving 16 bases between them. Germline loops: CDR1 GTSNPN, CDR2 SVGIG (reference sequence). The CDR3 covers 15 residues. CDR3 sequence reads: CAWSQGAGPGNTIYF. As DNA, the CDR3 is TGTGCCTGGAGCCAAGGGGCAGGGCCCGGAAACACCATATATTTT.

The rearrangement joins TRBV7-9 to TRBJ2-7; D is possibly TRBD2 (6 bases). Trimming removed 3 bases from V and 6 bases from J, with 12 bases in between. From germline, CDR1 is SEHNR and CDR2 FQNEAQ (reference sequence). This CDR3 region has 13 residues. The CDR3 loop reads CASSLGTSPEQYF. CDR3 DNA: TGTGCCAGCAGCTTGGGAACTAGCCCCGAGCAGTACTTC.

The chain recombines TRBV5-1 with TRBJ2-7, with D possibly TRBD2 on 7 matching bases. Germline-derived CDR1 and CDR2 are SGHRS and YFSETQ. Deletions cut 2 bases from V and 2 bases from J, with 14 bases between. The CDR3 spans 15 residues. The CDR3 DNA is TGCGCCAGCAGCTTTATGGGGGCGGGGGCCTACGAGCAGTACTTC. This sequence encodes CASSFMGAGAYEQYF.

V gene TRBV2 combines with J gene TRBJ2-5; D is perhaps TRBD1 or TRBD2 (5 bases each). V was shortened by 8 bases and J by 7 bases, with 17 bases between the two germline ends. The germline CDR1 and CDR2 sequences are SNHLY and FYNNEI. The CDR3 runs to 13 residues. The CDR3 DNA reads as TGTGCCAGCCGTACGGGGACCGTCGGGACCCAGTACTTC. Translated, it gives CASRTGTVGTQYF.

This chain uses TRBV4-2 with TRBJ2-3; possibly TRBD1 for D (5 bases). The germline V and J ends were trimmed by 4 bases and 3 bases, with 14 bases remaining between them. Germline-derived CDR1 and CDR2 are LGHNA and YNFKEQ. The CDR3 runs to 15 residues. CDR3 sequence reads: CASSPPAGITDTQYF. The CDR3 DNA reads TGTGCCAGCAGCCCCCCGGCAGGGATAACAGATACGCAGTATTTT.

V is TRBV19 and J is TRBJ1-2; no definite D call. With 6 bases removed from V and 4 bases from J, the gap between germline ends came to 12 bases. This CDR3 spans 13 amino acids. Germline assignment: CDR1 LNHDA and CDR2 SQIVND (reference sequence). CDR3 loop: CASSGGGFYGYTF. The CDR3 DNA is TGTGCCAGTAGCGGAGGCGGATTCTATGGCTACACCTTC. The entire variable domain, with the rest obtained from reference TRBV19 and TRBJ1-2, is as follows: DGGITQSPKYLFRKEGQNVTLSCEQNLNHDAMYWYRQDPGQGLRLIYYSQIVNDFQKGDIAEGYSVSREKKESFPLTVTSAQKNPTAFYLCASSGGGFYGYTFGSGTRLTVV.

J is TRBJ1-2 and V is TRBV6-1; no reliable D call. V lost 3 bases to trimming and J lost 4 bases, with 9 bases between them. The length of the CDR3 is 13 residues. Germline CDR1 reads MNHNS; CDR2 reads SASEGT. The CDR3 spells CASSDLDGYGYTF. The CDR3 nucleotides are TGTGCCAGCAGTGACCTGGACGGCTATGGCTACACCTTC.

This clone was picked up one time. The CDR3 reads CASSPGTSAYEQYF. DNA for the CDR3: TGTGCCAGCAGCCCCGGTACCTCAGCCTACGAGCAGTACTTC. This sequence joins TRBV7-9 and TRBJ2-7; D gene uncertain. This CDR3 is built from 14 residues. Trimming left V 5 bases short and J 2 bases short, with 13 bases between. CDR1 and CDR2 (germline): SEHNR, FQNEAQ (reference sequence).

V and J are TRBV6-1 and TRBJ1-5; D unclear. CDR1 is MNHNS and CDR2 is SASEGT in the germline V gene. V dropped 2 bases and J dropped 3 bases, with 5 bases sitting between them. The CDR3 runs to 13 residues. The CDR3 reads CASSERVNQPQHF. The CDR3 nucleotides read TGTGCCAGCAGTGAAAGGGTCAATCAGCCCCAGCATTTT.

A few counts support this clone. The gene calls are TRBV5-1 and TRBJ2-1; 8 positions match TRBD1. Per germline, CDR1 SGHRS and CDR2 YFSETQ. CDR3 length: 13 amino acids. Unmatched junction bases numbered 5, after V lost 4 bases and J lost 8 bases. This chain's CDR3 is CASSGGQVDEQFF. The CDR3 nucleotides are TGCGCCAGCAGCGGGGGACAGGTGGATGAGCAGTTCTTC.

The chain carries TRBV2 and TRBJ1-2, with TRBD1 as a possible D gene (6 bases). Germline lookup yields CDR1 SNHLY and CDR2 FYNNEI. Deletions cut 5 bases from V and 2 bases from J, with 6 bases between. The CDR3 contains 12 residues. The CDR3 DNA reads TGTGCCAGCAGTACAGGGAACTATGGCTACACCTTC. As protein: CASSTGNYGYTF. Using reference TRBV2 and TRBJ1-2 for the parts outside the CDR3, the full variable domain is EPEVTQTPSHQVTQMGQEVILRCVPISNHLYFYWYRQILGQKVEFLVSFYNNEISEKSEIFDDQFSVERPDGSNFTLKIRSTKLEDSAMYFCASSTGNYGYTFGSGTRLTVV.

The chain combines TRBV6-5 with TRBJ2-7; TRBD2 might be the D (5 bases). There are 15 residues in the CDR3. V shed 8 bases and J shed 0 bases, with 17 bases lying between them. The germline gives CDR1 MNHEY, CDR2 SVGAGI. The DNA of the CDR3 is TGTGCCAGCGGCGTTGAGTATGGGAGCTCCTACGAGCAGTACTTC. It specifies CASGVEYGSSYEQYF.

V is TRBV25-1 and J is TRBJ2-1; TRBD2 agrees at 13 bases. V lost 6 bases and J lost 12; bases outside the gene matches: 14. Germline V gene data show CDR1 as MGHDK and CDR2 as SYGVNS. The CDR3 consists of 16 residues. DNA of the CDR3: TGTGCCAGCAGGCGACCCGGGACTAGCGGGGCCCCTGGGCAGTTCTTC. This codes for CASRRPGTSGAPGQFF.